This is a list of T cell receptor beta chains from one sample in a study of OX40 agonist ivuxolimab in advanced cancers. Measured with immunoSEQ multiplex PCR; TCRdb has only the in-frame clones, and not every one. The sample has roughly 59,000 clones, approximately 91% seen once. The input for sequencing was CD4+ or CD8+ T cells sorted from blood, taken in a trial of the OX40 agonist ivuxolimab. The source is an adult with an advanced solid tumor such as melanoma, head and neck, liver or kidney cancer. The CDR3 runs from the conserved cysteine through the conserved F or W. The D gene is left open where the match is weak. Clone sizes are given selectively: once, few, many, or a class where the clone is expanded.

TRBV21-1	TRBJ2-7	NA	few	TGTGCCAGCACCCGGGACAGGGCTCTTCACGAGCAGTACTTC	CASTRDRALHEQYF
TRBV2	TRBJ1-2	NA	NA	TGTGCCAGCAGTGTGGGGGGTAACTATGGCTACACCTTC	CASSVGGNYGYTF
TRBV19	TRBJ1-1	TRBD1	NA	TGTGCCACGTATCGAACAGGGGGCAAGGAAACTGAAGCTTTCTTT	CATYRTGGKETEAFF
TRBV5-1	TRBJ1-1	NA	NA	TGCGCCAGCAGCTTGTCAGGCTATATGAACACTGAAGCTTTCTTT	CASSLSGYMNTEAFF
TRBV6-5	TRBJ1-3	NA	NA	TGTGCCAGCAGTTACTCCGGGGGTAACACCATATATTTT	CASSYSGGNTIYF
TRBV7-2	TRBJ1-2	NA	NA	TGTGCCAGCAGCTCCTCGCCGGGGTTCTATGGCTACACCTTC	CASSSSPGFYGYTF
TRBV28	TRBJ1-1	NA	NA	TGTGCCAGCAGTTTTGACATGGGTAAGACTGAAGCTTTCTTT	CASSFDMGKTEAFF
TRBV29-1	TRBJ1-2	NA	NA	TGCAGCGTTAACCAGGGAATTCCCTATGGCTACACCTTC	CSVNQGIPYGYTF
TRBV5-6	TRBJ2-3	TRBD1	NA	TGTGCCAGCAGCTCGGGACAGGGGGCTATAGATACGCAGTATTTT	CASSSGQGAIDTQYF
TRBV4-2	TRBJ2-1	NA	NA	TGTGCCAGCAGGGGAGAGAATGAGCAGTTCTTC	CASRGENEQFF
TRBV28	TRBJ1-2	NA	NA	TGTGCCAGCAGATCCCTCCCGGCACTTAATGGCTACACCTTC	CASRSLPALNGYTF
TRBV4-1	TRBJ2-2	TRBD1	NA	TGCGCCAGCAGCCAGAGGACAGGGGACGTGCTGTTTTTT	CASSQRTGDVLFF
TRBV6-1	TRBJ2-2	TRBD2	few	TGTGCCAGCAGTGAGAGGCTAGCGGGGGGAAAAACCGGGGAGCTGTTTTTT	CASSERLAGGKTGELFF
TRBV28	TRBJ1-3	NA	NA	TGTGCCAGCAGTTCGCCACTTGGACAGCCGAGAAGTGGAAACACCATATATTTT	CASSSPLGQPRSGNTIYF
TRBV14	TRBJ1-1	NA	few	TGTGCCAGCAGCCAAGATTTCCGGGGAACTGAAGCTTTCTTT	CASSQDFRGTEAFF
TRBV6-5	TRBJ2-3	TRBD2	few	TGTGCCAGCAGTTTGGGACTAGCGGGGGGCACAGATACGCAGTATTTT	CASSLGLAGGTDTQYF
TRBV19	TRBJ2-3	NA	NA	TGTGCCAGTAGTATTGGCCCACCCCCAGATACGCAGTATTTT	CASSIGPPPDTQYF
TRBV5-6	TRBJ2-6	NA	NA	TGTGCCAGAAGTCGGGCCAACGTCCTGACTTTC	CARSRANVLTF
TRBV28	TRBJ1-1	NA	NA	TGTGCCAGCACCGCCCCGAGACGGACGAACACTGAAGCTTTCTTT	CASTAPRRTNTEAFF
TRBV7-8	TRBJ1-2	TRBD1	NA	TGTGCCAGCAGACGACAGGGGATCGACTATGGCTACACCTTC	CASRRQGIDYGYTF
TRBV2	TRBJ1-5	TRBD1	NA	TGTGCCAGCAGGACTACAGGGGCTCTGGGACCCCAGCATTTT	CASRTTGALGPQHF
TRBV10-3	TRBJ2-7	TRBD2	NA	TGTGCCATCAGTGAGACTAGCGGGAGCACTCGCGAGCAGTACTTC	CAISETSGSTREQYF
TRBV29-1	TRBJ2-2	NA	NA	TGCAGCGTTGTTACGCAGTTGAACACCGGGGAGCTGTTTTTT	CSVVTQLNTGELFF
TRBV7-2	TRBJ1-5	TRBD1	NA	TGTGCCAGCAGCTTGGCCGGGACAGGGGGCTTACAGCCCCAGCATTTT	CASSLAGTGGLQPQHF
TRBV9	TRBJ1-4	NA	NA	TGTGCCAGCAGCGTAGCCCCGGACGAAAAACTGTTTTTT	CASSVAPDEKLFF
TRBV10-3	TRBJ2-3	TRBD1	NA	TGTGCCATCAGTGAGCTTGGGACAGGGGGATCAGATACGCAGTATTTT	CAISELGTGGSDTQYF
TRBV7-9	TRBJ2-7	NA	NA	TGTGCCAGCAGCCCGCTGGTGGCCTACGAGCAGTACTTC	CASSPLVAYEQYF
TRBV19	TRBJ2-2	TRBD2	NA	TGTGCCAGTAGTATAGGTCTAGCGGGGACCGGGGAGCTGTTTTTT	CASSIGLAGTGELFF